The source of this T cell receptor beta chain is a study of T cell changes during pregnancy in multiple sclerosis (dated by TCRdb to the late 2010s). Regarding the study in general: Changes in the T cell repertoire over the course of pregnancy were examined in this study in women with multiple sclerosis.

Note on this clone: Its antigen target is currently unknown. Base qualities are missing; no much larger clone stands one base away.

Relative to germline, V is 7 bases shorter and J is 4 bases shorter, with 16 bases between their ends. The germline V gene encodes CDR1 MNHEY and CDR2 SVGAGI. The cysteine opens and the phenylalanine closes a CDR3 of 14 amino acids. Just the 42-base CDR3 DNA is kept, in frame starting at base 1. Receptors were amplified or captured by the immunoSEQ multiplex PCR assay. Here the immuneACCESS table is served through TCRdb, limited to in-frame sequences with V and J called. Missing clones are a known gap in these copies; in checked studies unresolved V genes cover under half, and the rest lacks a known reason. The sample table records around 27,000 clones; more than 85% of these occur just once. The top ten clonotypes cover more than 0.35% of the sample.

Here the chain combines TRBV6-5 and TRBJ1-1; a tentative D call is TRBD1 (6 bases match). The TCR sequence derives from a female donor with multiple sclerosis, enrolled in a pregnancy study. The source was CD4+ T cells from peripheral blood mononuclear cells, collected after pregnancy. The encoded CDR3 is CASTQTGKITEAFF. The DNA sequence is as follows: TGTGCCAGCACCCAAACAGGGAAGATCACTGAAGCTTTCTTT.